Shown below are 16 T cell receptor beta chains from a single sample sequenced in a study of technical replicates of blood from several donors. TCRdb's table, derived via immunoSEQ multiplex PCR, lists solely in-frame clones and lacks some. The repertoire consists of roughly 52,000 clones, with nearly 95% occurring once and the leading ten covering approximately 3.4%. What was sequenced was PBMCs. The origin of the receptors is a human donor in good health. Some clones in this sample may be carry-over from other donors' samples.

The chain carries TRBV4-3 and TRBJ2-3, with 10 bases lining up with TRBD2. This CDR3 spans 15 amino acids. The germline gives CDR1 LGHNA, CDR2 YSLEER. V trimming: 4 bases; J trimming: 5 bases; junction bases outside the gene matches: 6. The CDR3 is CASSPLAGDVDTQYF. DNA for the CDR3: TGCGCCAGCAGCCCGCTAGCGGGAGACGTAGATACGCAGTATTTT.

The gene calls are TRBV4-1 and TRBJ2-1; 9 bases match TRBD2. This CDR3 has 15 amino acids. Germline values: CDR1 MGHRA, CDR2 YSYEKL. V dropped 1 base and J dropped 8; count of bases not matched to a gene: 6. CDR3 sequence reads: CASSQGGTSRDEQFF. The CDR3, as DNA: TGCGCCAGCAGCCAAGGCGGGACTAGCCGCGATGAGCAGTTCTTC.

The V and J genes are TRBV7-9 and TRBJ1-4; 7 bases are a match to TRBD1. The CDR3 is 14 residues long. Germline CDR1 and CDR2: SEHNR and FQNEAQ (reference sequence). V shed 5 bases and J 7 bases; nucleotides not matched to a gene: 7. The CDR3 DNA reads TGTGCCAGCAGCGTCGCAGGGGGGAGTGAAAAACTGTTTTTT. This sequence encodes CASSVAGGSEKLFF.

The chain recombines TRBV4-3 with TRBJ2-2, with TRBD2 matching over 10 bases. The J segment lost 5 bases and the V segment lost 4 bases, leaving 4 bases of the junction unmatched. The CDR3 is 15 residues long. The germline V gene has CDR1 LGHNA and CDR2 YSLEER. The CDR3 loop reads CASSRTSGITGELFF. The CDR3 DNA is TGCGCCAGCAGCCGCACTAGCGGGATTACCGGGGAGCTGTTTTTT.

The chain recombines TRBV7-2 with TRBJ2-1; tentatively, D is TRBD2 (6 bases). The CDR3 has 14 residues. Germline V gene sequence: CDR1 SGHTA, CDR2 FQGNSA. The V end lost 4 bases, the J end lost 8 bases, and 15 bases lay between the germline ends. Here the CDR3 DNA reads TGTGCCAGCAGCTATGCCGGGAGCACCCATGAGCAGTTCTTC. Its translation is CASSYAGSTHEQFF.

This chain connects TRBV7-2 to TRBJ2-5; the D is unclear. V lost 4 bases, J lost 5 bases, and 17 bases lay in between. This CDR3 has 15 amino acids. The germline V gene has CDR1 SGHTA and CDR2 FQGNSA. For the CDR3, the DNA is TGTGCCAGCAGCTCTGGTTTAACTATGACTGAGACCCAGTACTTC. Protein sequence: CASSSGLTMTETQYF.

The chain is built from TRBV4-1 and TRBJ2-7; 7 nucleotides agree with TRBD1. Germline-derived CDR1 and CDR2 are MGHRA and YSYEKL. The CDR3 extends over 15 amino acids. Losses at the gene ends were 2 bases for V and 5 bases for J; bases not matched to a gene: 9. The CDR3 loop reads CASSQWPGQYNEQYF. CDR3 DNA: TGCGCCAGCAGCCAATGGCCGGGACAGTACAACGAGCAGTACTTC.

The V and J genes are TRBV29-1 and TRBJ2-7, with TRBD2 matching over 9 bases. The J segment lost 0 bases and the V segment lost 4 bases, leaving 4 bases of the junction unmatched. Germline CDR1 reads SQVTM; CDR2 reads ANQGSEA. The CDR3 runs 14 residues. For the CDR3, the DNA is TGCAGCGTTGGGGGGACTAGCATCTCCTACGAGCAGTACTTC. This codes for CSVGGTSISYEQYF.

The chain links TRBV15 to TRBJ1-2; perhaps TRBD1 as D (5 bases). The CDR3 spans 14 residues. V dropped 5 bases and J dropped 5 bases, with 15 bases sitting between them. Per germline, CDR1 LNHNV and CDR2 YYDKDF (reference sequence). DNA for the CDR3: TGTGCCACCAGCCTTAGGGGCGGTTCATATGGCTACACCTTC. Translated, it gives CATSLRGGSYGYTF.

This rearrangement joins TRBV4-2 to TRBJ2-5; a possible D gene is TRBD1 (5 bases). The V gene's germline CDR1 is LGHNA and CDR2 YNFKEQ. V was pared by 1 base and J by 3 bases, with 9 bases between. The CDR3 contains 14 residues. CDR3 sequence (DNA): TGTGCCAGCAGCCAAGTTGACAGAAAAGAGACCCAGTACTTC. Translating gives CASSQVDRKETQYF.

V gene TRBV9 combines with J gene TRBJ2-1; 8 bases are a match to TRBD2. J gave up 0 bases and V 3 bases, and 2 bases lay outside the gene matches. This CDR3 contains 15 residues. CDR1 is SGDLS, CDR2 YYNGEE, per germline. CDR3 sequence: CASSDTSGSYNEQFF. The CDR3 bases are TGTGCCAGCAGCGATACTAGCGGCTCCTACAATGAGCAGTTCTTC.

V gene TRBV6-5 combines with J gene TRBJ2-3, with a tentative D call TRBD1 (5 bases). CDR3 size: 16 residues. Germline values: CDR1 MNHEY, CDR2 SVGAGI. Trimming took 0 bases from V and 0 from J, leaving 10 bases between them. The CDR3, as DNA: TGTGCCAGCAGTTACTCAGGCAGGGCTAGCACAGATACGCAGTATTTT. It specifies CASSYSGRASTDTQYF.

This chain links TRBV5-8 with TRBJ2-7, with 7 bases lining up with TRBD1. The CDR3 is made up of 13 amino acids. V dropped 1 base and J dropped 5; count of bases not matched to a gene: 3. CDR1 SGHTS and CDR2 YDEGEE come from the germline V gene. CDR3 DNA: TGTGCCAGCAGCTTGAACCAGGGGGACGAGCAGTACTTC. Its translation: CASSLNQGDEQYF.

The chain is built from TRBV20-1 and TRBJ1-2, with TRBD1 as a possible D gene (6 bases). There are 11 residues in the CDR3. V was trimmed by 0 bases and J by 12 bases, leaving 11 bases between them. Germline CDR1 and CDR2: DFQATT and SNEGSKA (reference sequence). The CDR3 loop reads CSARDQRGNTF. The DNA of the CDR3 is TGCAGTGCTAGAGATCAAAGGGGGAACACCTTC.

The V and J genes are TRBV6-5 and TRBJ1-4; D call uncertain. There are 16 residues in the CDR3. Trimming stripped 2 bases from V and 0 bases from J, with 10 bases between. Per germline, CDR1 MNHEY and CDR2 SVGAGI. The CDR3 protein is CASSYEGAATNEKLFF. CDR3 DNA: TGTGCCAGCAGTTACGAGGGCGCGGCAACTAATGAAAAACTGTTTTTT.

This CDR3 is CASSLGDSEAFF. As DNA, the CDR3 is TGTGCCAGCAGCTTGGGCGATTCTGAAGCTTTCTTT. The genes are TRBV5-4 and TRBJ1-1; unclear D gene. The CDR3 has 12 amino acids. Germline V gene data show CDR1 as SGHNT and CDR2 as YYREEE (reference sequence). The V and J ends lost 0 bases and 6 bases respectively, with 6 bases between them. The entire variable domain, with the rest obtained from reference TRBV5-4 and TRBJ1-1, is as follows: ETGVTQSPTHLIKTRGQQVTLRCSSQSGHNTVSWYQQALGQGPQFIFQYYREEENGRGNFPPRFSGLQFPNYSSELNVNALELDDSALYLCASSLGDSEAFFGQGTRLTVV.